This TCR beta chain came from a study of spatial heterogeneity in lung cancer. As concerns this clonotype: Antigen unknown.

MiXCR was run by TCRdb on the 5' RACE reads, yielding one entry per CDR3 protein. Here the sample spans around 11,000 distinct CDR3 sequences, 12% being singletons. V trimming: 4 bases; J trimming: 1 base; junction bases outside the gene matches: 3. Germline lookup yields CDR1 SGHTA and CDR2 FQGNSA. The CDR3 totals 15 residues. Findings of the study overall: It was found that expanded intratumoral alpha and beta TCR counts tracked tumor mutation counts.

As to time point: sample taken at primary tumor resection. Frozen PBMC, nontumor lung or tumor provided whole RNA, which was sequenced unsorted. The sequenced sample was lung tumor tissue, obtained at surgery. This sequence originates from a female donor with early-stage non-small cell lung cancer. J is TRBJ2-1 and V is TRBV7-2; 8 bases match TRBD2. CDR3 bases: TGTGCCAGCAGCTCGAGCGGGAGATCCTACAATGAGCAGTTCTTC. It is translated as CASSSSGRSYNEQFF.